This T cell receptor (beta chain) came from a study of blood T cell repertoires in COVID-19 (dated by TCRdb to 2018 to 2021). In the study overall: Collaborator samples came from the United States, Italy and Spain and covered acute and convalescent phases of COVID-19. The repertoires were released in a freely available public database meant as a resource for research on the immune response to SARS-CoV-2. Where available, HLA class I and class II types were taken from metadata supplied by the sample provider and were not determined by assay-based typing. Nearly every sample came with metadata listing a de-identified subject ID, COVID-19 status, age in years and sex. The prospective study material was composed of cDNA or gDNA derived from T cells, B-cell-depleted T cells, or PBMCs. The dataset comprised deeply sampled blood TCRbeta repertoires from subjects exposed to, actively infected with, or recovered from COVID-19. Samples came from the ongoing ImmuneRACE study (first 160 participants) plus 1,254 subjects from 6 global collaborators.

Results and caveats for the whole study, not just this receptor: The quantity of clinical and demographic metadata differed by source and by participant and was supplied without curation.

On this clone: The clone's antigen remains unknown. No per-base quality is available; no much larger clone lies one base away. Other DNA sequences of this sample code for an identical CDR3.

Cut back by 2 bases and 4 bases, the V and J ends lie 5 bases apart. The CDR3 contains 13 residues, cysteine and phenylalanine counted. The entry retains the CDR3 DNA only, 39 bases that are in frame from base 1. Enrolling through a virtual design, the prospective study's participants ranged in age from roughly 18 to 100 years and lived across roughly 23 United States geographic areas. To assign participants to cohorts, the prospective study relied on clinical history that participants themselves reported in a screening survey and a study questionnaire. Exposed participants had been in contact with someone with a PCR-confirmed or clinician-diagnosed COVID-19 case within 2 weeks of study entry. In the prospective study, whole blood, serum and a nasopharyngeal or oropharyngeal swab were collected from each participant by mobile phlebotomists. Prospective study participants could optionally give additional blood draws and questionnaires over an approximately 2-month period. Before DNA extraction, blood samples from the prospective study were shipped at room temperature or frozen.

TCRbeta CDR3 regions were amplified from genomic DNA by means of the immunoSEQ Assay, a bias-controlled multiplex PCR. The authors' pipeline ran thus. Within the assay, amplification of reference gene primers was used to estimate how many nucleated cells each sample contained. To quantify the absolute abundance of each unique TCRbeta CDR3 rearrangement, sequence reads were collapsed and filtered. Productive Simpson clonality was computed per sample as the square root of Simpson's diversity index over productive rearrangements. The table comes from immuneACCESS by way of TCRdb, which keeps in-frame sequences with V and J called. Part of the clones is missing from these tables; in studies checked, under half for an unresolved V gene and the rest for unknown reasons. Clone size and V and J calls were adopted from that table, with D and trimming inferred from the DNA. This sample has about 150,000 clones in its table, and roughly 84% of those were observed once. The top ten clones comprise more than 4.5% of the sample.

The sequenced sample consisted of PBMCs or T cells enriched from blood (not recorded which). The TCR comes from a woman in her fifties or sixties who had been exposed to COVID-19. In this chain, TRBV12-3 or TRBV12-4 is recombined with TRBJ2-2; no D gene call is confident. The CDR3 region has the sequence CASSLRGTGELFF. The nucleotides are TGTGCCAGCAGTTTAAGAGGCACCGGGGAGCTGTTTTTT.